The clone carrying this TCR beta chain was recorded a few times. The sample belongs to a study of Graves' ophthalmopathy and Graves' hyperthyroidism. CDR3 regions of TCR beta were amplified from RNA transcripts. HTBI primers were used in a first-round RT-PCR, which preceded a second-round multiplex PCR. MiXCR, run by TCRdb on the multiplex PCR reads, gives a single entry per CDR3 protein. The sample holds some 360,000 distinct CDR3 sequences, approximately 18% seen once. Eligible hyperthyroidism cases comprised new diagnoses of under 2 months' duration in individuals aged 18 to 65. Trimming pared 7 bases from V and 8 bases from J, leaving 17 bases between. CDR1 and CDR2 from the germline V gene are MDHEN and SYDVKM. CDR3 length equals 13 residues.

Sample: peripheral blood. The chain links TRBV28 to TRBJ2-5; D uncertain. This clonotype originated in an adult woman with stable Graves' hyperthyroidism. CDR3 amino acids: CASNSLNQATQYF. Here the CDR3 DNA reads TGTGCCAGCAACTCCCTAAACCAGGCTACCCAGTACTTC.